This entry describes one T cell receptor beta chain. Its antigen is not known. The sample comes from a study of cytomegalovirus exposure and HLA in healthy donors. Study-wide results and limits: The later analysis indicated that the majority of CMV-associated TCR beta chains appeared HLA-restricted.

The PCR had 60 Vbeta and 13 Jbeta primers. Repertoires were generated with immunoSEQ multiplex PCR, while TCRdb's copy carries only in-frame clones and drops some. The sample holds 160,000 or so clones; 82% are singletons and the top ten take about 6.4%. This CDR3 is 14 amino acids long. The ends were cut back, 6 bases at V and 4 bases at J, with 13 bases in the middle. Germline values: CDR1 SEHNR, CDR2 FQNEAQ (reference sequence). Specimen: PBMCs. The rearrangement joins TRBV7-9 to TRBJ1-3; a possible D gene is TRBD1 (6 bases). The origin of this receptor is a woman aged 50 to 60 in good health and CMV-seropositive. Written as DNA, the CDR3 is TGTGCCAGCAGTGAACAGGGAACCGGAAACACCATATATTTT. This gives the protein CASSEQGTGNTIYF.